This is a list of T cell receptor beta chains from one sample in a study of blood T cell repertoires in COVID-19. Produced via immunoSEQ multiplex PCR; TCRdb's table is partial and in-frame only. In the table there are about 140,000 clones, less than 85% of which are singletons. The sequenced material came from PBMCs or T cells enriched from blood (not recorded which). The receptors shown here come from a young woman who had been exposed to COVID-19. Each CDR3 is given with its conserved first and last residue. Fields, in order: J gene, V gene, clone size, D gene, CDR3 protein, CDR3 DNA. D genes are given only for firm matches. Expanded clones are given a class, and other clones once, few, many or no size at all.

TRBJ1-3	TRBV5-6	-	-	CASSPTHSGNTIYF	TGTGCCAGCAGCCCGACACATTCTGGAAACACCATATATTTT
TRBJ1-3	TRBV7-2	-	-	CASSLRQSSGNTIYF	TGTGCCAGCAGCCTTAGACAGAGCTCTGGAAACACCATATATTTT
TRBJ1-2	TRBV20-1	-	-	CSASPRGGYTF	TGCAGTGCCTCCCCTCGGGGGGGCTACACCTTC
TRBJ1-2	TRBV5-8	once	-	CASSLGTVYWVKGYTF	TGTGCCAGCAGCTTGGGCACAGTTTATTGGGTGAAGGGCTACACCTTC
TRBJ2-7	TRBV27	-	TRBD1	CASSLSQGVEQYF	TGTGCCAGCAGTTTAAGCCAGGGGGTCGAGCAGTACTTC
TRBJ1-5	TRBV7-3	-	-	CASSLNGDQPQHF	TGTGCCAGCAGCTTAAACGGGGATCAGCCCCAGCATTTT
TRBJ2-6	TRBV3-1/TRBV3-2	-	-	CASSQVRSGSSGANVLTF	TGTGCCAGCAGCCAAGTCCGGTCCGGGAGCTCTGGGGCCAACGTCCTGACTTTC
TRBJ2-5	TRBV7-3	few	-	CASSLTGRSAGKETQYF	TGTGCCAGCAGCTTAACGGGGAGGTCGGCGGGAAAAGAGACCCAGTACTTC
TRBJ2-7	TRBV5-1	-	TRBD2	CASSLSVAGNYEQYF	TGCGCCAGCAGCTTGTCCGTAGCGGGGAACTACGAGCAGTACTTC
TRBJ2-1	TRBV2	-	-	CASSETRVPYNEQFF	TGTGCCAGCAGTGAAACCAGGGTACCCTACAATGAGCAGTTCTTC
TRBJ1-5	TRBV30	-	TRBD1	CAWSPGGRQPQHF	TGTGCCTGGTCGCCAGGGGGAAGACAGCCCCAGCATTTT
TRBJ1-5	TRBV10-3	-	TRBD1	CAISEDRGMYQPQHF	TGTGCCATCAGTGAGGACAGGGGAATGTATCAGCCCCAGCATTTT
TRBJ1-5	TRBV19	-	-	CASSTRQDSNQPQHF	TGTGCCAGTAGTACAAGACAGGATAGCAATCAGCCCCAGCATTTT
TRBJ2-2	TRBV24-1	-	TRBD1	CATSGDRVKAGELFF	TGTGCCACCAGTGGGGACAGGGTAAAGGCCGGGGAGCTGTTTTTT
TRBJ2-7	TRBV5-1	-	TRBD2	CASSYLSSGTGNEQYF	TGCGCCAGCAGCTATCTTTCTAGCGGGACTGGGAACGAGCAGTACTTC
TRBJ2-3	TRBV19	-	-	CASSRRTDTQYF	TGTGCCAGTAGTCGGAGAACAGATACGCAGTATTTT
TRBJ2-7	TRBV28	-	TRBD2	CASSSSGSDEQYF	TGTGCCAGCAGTTCAAGCGGGAGTGACGAGCAGTACTTC
TRBJ1-1	TRBV28	once	-	CASGQTLNTEAFF	TGTGCCAGCGGGCAGACCCTTAACACTGAAGCTTTCTTT
TRBJ2-3	TRBV6-5	-	TRBD1	CASTRQGMTDTQYF	TGTGCCAGCACCAGACAGGGGATGACAGATACGCAGTATTTT
TRBJ2-4	TRBV19	-	-	CASSIAQGKAKNIQYF	TGTGCCAGTAGTATCGCACAGGGAAAAGCCAAAAACATTCAGTACTTC
TRBJ1-3	TRBV25-1	-	-	CASMGTGGRNTIYF	TGTGCCAGCATGGGTACGGGAGGGAGAAACACCATATATTTT
TRBJ1-6	TRBV7-9	-	-	CASSLKVAGLTNSPLHF	TGTGCCAGCAGCTTAAAGGTAGCGGGCCTTACAAATTCACCCCTCCACTTT
TRBJ1-3	TRBV6-5	-	-	CASSRTVDSGNTIYF	TGTGCCAGCAGTCGTACAGTAGACTCTGGAAACACCATATATTTT
TRBJ1-5	TRBV19	once	-	CASSTYRADQPQHF	TGTGCCAGTAGTACGTACAGGGCAGATCAGCCCCAGCATTTT
TRBJ2-5	TRBV9	-	TRBD2	CASSMGLAERETQYF	TGTGCCAGCAGCATGGGACTAGCCGAGAGAGAGACCCAGTACTTC
TRBJ2-1	TRBV28	-	TRBD2	CASSQSGDSYNEQFF	TGTGCCAGCAGCCAAAGCGGGGACTCCTACAATGAGCAGTTCTTC
TRBJ1-4	TRBV2	few	-	CASSEVGALFF	TGTGCCAGCAGTGAGGTTGGGGCCCTGTTTTTT
TRBJ2-5	TRBV7-9	-	TRBD1	CASSLDRGRETQYF	TGTGCCAGCAGCTTAGACAGGGGGCGGGAGACCCAGTACTTC
TRBJ2-5	TRBV11-2	few	-	CASRSQETQYF	TGTGCCAGCAGGTCTCAAGAGACCCAGTACTTC
TRBJ1-5	TRBV15	-	-	CATSRDIGVGNQPQHF	TGTGCCACCAGCAGAGATATAGGGGTTGGCAATCAGCCCCAGCATTTT
TRBJ2-4	TRBV9	-	TRBD2	CASSGGLAGKNIQYF	TGTGCCAGCAGCGGGGGACTAGCGGGAAAAAACATTCAGTACTTC
TRBJ2-7	TRBV6-5	-	-	CASSYSGRAGEQYF	TGTGCCAGCAGCTATTCCGGTAGAGCCGGCGAGCAGTACTTC
TRBJ1-6	TRBV20-1	-	TRBD1	CSASWDSPDSSYNSPLHF	TGCAGTGCTAGTTGGGACAGCCCTGATTCGTCCTATAATTCACCCCTCCACTTT
TRBJ1-3	TRBV4-3	-	-	CASSQEILSAGNTIYF	TGCGCCAGCAGCCAAGAAATTTTGAGCGCTGGAAACACCATATATTTT
TRBJ2-7	TRBV6-6	-	-	CASSRDPTLTYEQYF	TGTGCCAGCAGCAGAGATCCTACACTAACCTACGAGCAGTACTTC
TRBJ2-1	TRBV25-1	-	-	CASSASYEQFF	TGTGCCAGCAGTGCTAGCTATGAGCAGTTCTTC
TRBJ2-7	TRBV5-5	-	-	CASSPAGGQSFYEQYF	TGTGCCAGCAGCCCGGCTGGAGGACAGAGTTTCTACGAGCAGTACTTC
TRBJ2-2	TRBV7-7	-	TRBD2	CASSQQRGLAGGTGELFF	TGTGCCAGCAGCCAACAACGTGGACTAGCGGGAGGGACCGGGGAGCTGTTTTTT
TRBJ1-2	TRBV5-5	few	-	CASSLDRANYGYTF	TGTGCCAGCAGCTTGGACAGGGCTAACTATGGCTACACCTTC
TRBJ2-3	TRBV4-2	-	TRBD2	CASSLMGLRRSGDTQYF	TGTGCCAGCAGCCTAATGGGACTACGGAGGTCGGGCGATACGCAGTATTTT